The T cell receptor beta chain under discussion was sequenced for a study of T cell responses to AZD1222 COVID-19 vaccine. Turning to the study itself: The study pooled second doses at about 4 or about 12 weeks. Study-level points and caveats: No day 14 peak samples; only post-peak repertoires were characterized. Reports say nearly half of spike-specific TCRs go after unmutated variant regions. The CD4 TCRs associated with vaccination extended across spike and predominated at 160-218 and 743-854.

This clone showed up just once. Its antigen is as yet unknown. Germline V lookup: CDR1 SGHRS, CDR2 YFSETQ. This CDR3 contains 15 residues. J lost 2 bases, V lost 0 bases, and 3 bases had no gene match. TCRdb keeps only in-frame clones here, not all; method: immunoSEQ multiplex PCR. This repertoire shows around 110,000 clones, 70% to 90% found once; its top ten account for over 8.5%. The chain employs TRBV5-1 and TRBJ1-2, with TRBD1 matching over 8 bases. The receptor's source is an adult in good health. Here the sequenced sample was peripheral blood, taken on day 0 of AZD1222 vaccination. The CDR3 region is CASSLGQGANYGYTF. The CDR3 DNA reads as TGCGCCAGCAGCTTGGGTCAGGGGGCGAACTATGGCTACACCTTC.